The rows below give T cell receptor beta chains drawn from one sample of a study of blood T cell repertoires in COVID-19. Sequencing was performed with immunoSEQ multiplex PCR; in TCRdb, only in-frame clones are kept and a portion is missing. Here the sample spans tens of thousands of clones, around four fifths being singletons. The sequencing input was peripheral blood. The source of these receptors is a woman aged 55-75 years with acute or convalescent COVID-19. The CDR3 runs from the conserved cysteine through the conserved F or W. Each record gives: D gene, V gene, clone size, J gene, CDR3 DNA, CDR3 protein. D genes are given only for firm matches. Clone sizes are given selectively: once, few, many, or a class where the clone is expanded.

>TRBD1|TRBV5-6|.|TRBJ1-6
TGTGCCAGCAGCTGGCCTGGACAGGGGGGGTTCGGCAGAAATTCACCCCTCCACTTT
CASSWPGQGGFGRNSPLHF
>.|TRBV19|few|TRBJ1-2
TGTGCCAGTACTCGGACATTCGCTAACTATGGCTACACCTTC
CASTRTFANYGYTF
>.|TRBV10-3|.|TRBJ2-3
TGTGCCATCAGTGTGGAAGCGGATACGCAGTATTTT
CAISVEADTQYF
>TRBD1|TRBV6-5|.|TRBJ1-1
TGTGCCAGTAAGGGACAGGGGAACACTGAAGCTTTCTTT
CASKGQGNTEAFF
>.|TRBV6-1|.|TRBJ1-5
TGTGCCAGCAGTGAACACAGGAGCCCCTATAGCAATCAGCCCCAGCATTTT
CASSEHRSPYSNQPQHF
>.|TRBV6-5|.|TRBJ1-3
TGTGCCAGCACCCATGAGGTCTTCTCTGGAAACACCATATATTTT
CASTHEVFSGNTIYF
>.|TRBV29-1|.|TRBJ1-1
TGCAGCGTTGCAACAGGTATCCGAACGAGGACTGAAGCTTTCTTT
CSVATGIRTRTEAFF
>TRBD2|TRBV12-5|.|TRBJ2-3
TGTGCTAGTCGCTCTGGGGGGGGAGGCGCAGATACGCAGTATTTT
CASRSGGGGADTQYF
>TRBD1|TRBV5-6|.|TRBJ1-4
TGTGCCAGCAGTTCTCAAAGAGGGACAGGGATTGAAAAACTGTTTTTT
CASSSQRGTGIEKLFF
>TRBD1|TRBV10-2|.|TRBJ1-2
TGCGCCAGCAGTGATGGGGACAGGGGTTCTATTCGAACTGGCTACACCTTC
CASSDGDRGSIRTGYTF
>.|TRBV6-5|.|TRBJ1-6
TGTGCCACCTCGCCGACTTATAGGTCACCCCTCCACTTT
CATSPTYRSPLHF
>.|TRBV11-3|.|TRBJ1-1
TGTGCCAGCAGCTTAGCAATGAACACTGAAGCTTTCTTT
CASSLAMNTEAFF
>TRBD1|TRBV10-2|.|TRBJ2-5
TGCGCCAGCAGTGCCCTCGACAGGGGAATTCAAGAGACCCAGTACTTC
CASSALDRGIQETQYF
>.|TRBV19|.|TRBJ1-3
TGTGCCAGTAATTCTGGACATTACTCCGGAAACACCATATATTTT
CASNSGHYSGNTIYF
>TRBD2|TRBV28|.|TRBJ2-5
TGTGCCAGCAGTTGGGGCGGGGGGGCCAAGACCCAGTACTTC
CASSWGGGAKTQYF
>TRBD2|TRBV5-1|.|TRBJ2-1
TGCGCCAGCAGGACTAGCGAGAGCTCCTACAATGAGCAGTTCTTC
CASRTSESSYNEQFF
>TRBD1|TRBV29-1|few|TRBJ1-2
TGCAGCGTTGGACAGGGCTCGAAGTATGGCTACACCTTC
CSVGQGSKYGYTF
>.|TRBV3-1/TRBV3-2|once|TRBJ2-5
TGTGCCAGCAGGAACCGGGACTACCAAGAGACCCAGTACTTC
CASRNRDYQETQYF
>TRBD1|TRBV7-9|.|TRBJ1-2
TGTGCCAGCAGCTTAGGACAGGGTTGGGATGGCTACACCTTC
CASSLGQGWDGYTF
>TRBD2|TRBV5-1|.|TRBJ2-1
TGCGCCAGCAGCTTGGAACTAGCGGGGGATGAGCAGTTCTTC
CASSLELAGDEQFF
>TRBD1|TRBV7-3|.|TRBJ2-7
TGTGCCAGCAGCTTAACCGGACAGGAGATTTCCTACGAGCAGTACTTC
CASSLTGQEISYEQYF
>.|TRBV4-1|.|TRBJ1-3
TGCGCCAGCAGCCAGCAGAGATACAGCTCTGGAAACACCATATATTTT
CASSQQRYSSGNTIYF
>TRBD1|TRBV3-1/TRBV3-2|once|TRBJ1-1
TGTGCCAGCTCAAACGGACAGGCGAACACTGAAGCTTTCTTT
CASSNGQANTEAFF
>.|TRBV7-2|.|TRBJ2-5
TGTGCCAGCAGCTCCACTTACCAAGAGACCCAGTACTTC
CASSSTYQETQYF
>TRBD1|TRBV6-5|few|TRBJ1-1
TGTGCCATCCGAAACAGGGGGCGAAACACTGAAGCTTTCTTT
CAIRNRGRNTEAFF
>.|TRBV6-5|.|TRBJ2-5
TGTGCCAGCAGCCGAGGGACAACTCGGCAAGAGACCCAGTACTTC
CASSRGTTRQETQYF
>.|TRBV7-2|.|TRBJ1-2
TGTGCCAGCGGACAGTACTTAGACTATGGCTACACCTTC
CASGQYLDYGYTF
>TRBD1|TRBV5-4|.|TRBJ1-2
TGTGCCAGCAGCACCGGGACAGGAGTATATGGCTACACCTTC
CASSTGTGVYGYTF
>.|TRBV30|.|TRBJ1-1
TGTGCCTGGACTCTGGACAGCTACACTGAAGCTTTCTTT
CAWTLDSYTEAFF
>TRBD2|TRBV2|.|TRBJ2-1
TGTGCCAGCAGTAGCTTAGGGACTAGGACTCACAATGAGCAGTTCTTC
CASSSLGTRTHNEQFF
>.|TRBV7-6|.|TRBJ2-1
TGTGCCAGCAGCTGGCAGTCCTACAATGAGCAGTTCTTC
CASSWQSYNEQFF
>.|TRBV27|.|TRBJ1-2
TGTGCCAGCAGTCCTAGGGGGGGCCTATCTAACTATGGCTACACCTTC
CASSPRGGLSNYGYTF
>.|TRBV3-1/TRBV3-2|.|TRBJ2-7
TGTGCCAGCAGCCAAGATTCGAGTTACGAGCAGTACTTC
CASSQDSSYEQYF
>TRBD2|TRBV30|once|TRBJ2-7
TGTGCCTGGAGTGGACTAGCGGGAGGGCTACACGAGCAGTACTTC
CAWSGLAGGLHEQYF
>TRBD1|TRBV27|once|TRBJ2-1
TGTGCCAGCAGAAGGGACAGGGCGGCGTACAATGAGCAGTTCTTC
CASRRDRAAYNEQFF
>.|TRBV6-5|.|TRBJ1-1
TGTGCCAGCAGCCAGATGAGGTTGGACACTGAAGCTTTCTTT
CASSQMRLDTEAFF
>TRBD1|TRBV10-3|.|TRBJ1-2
TGTGCCATTGCGGGACAGAACTATGGCTACACCTTC
CAIAGQNYGYTF
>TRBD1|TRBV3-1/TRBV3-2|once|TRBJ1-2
TGTGCCAGCAGCCATGGGACAGCTTTCCTAGCTAACTATGGCTACACCTTC
CASSHGTAFLANYGYTF
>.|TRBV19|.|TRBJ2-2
TGTGCCAGTAGTATGAGACTGGGGAACACCGGGGAGCTGTTTTTT
CASSMRLGNTGELFF
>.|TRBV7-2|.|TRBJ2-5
TGTGCCAGCAGCTTGTCGGGAGCGACGGGGCAAGAGACCCAGTACTTC
CASSLSGATGQETQYF
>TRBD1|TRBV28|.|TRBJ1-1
TGTGCCAGCAGTTCCCAGACAGGGGGCCGGTACACTGAAGCTTTCTTT
CASSSQTGGRYTEAFF
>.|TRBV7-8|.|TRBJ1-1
TGTGCCAGCAGCTTAGCATCGGGGAACACTGAAGCTTTCTTT
CASSLASGNTEAFF
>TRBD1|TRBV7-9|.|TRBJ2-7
TGTGCCAGCAGCCCCCGGGACAGGGGGAACTACGAGCAGTACTTC
CASSPRDRGNYEQYF
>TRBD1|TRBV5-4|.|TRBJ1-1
TGTGCCAGCAGCTTGTTCAACAGGGGGAACACTGAAGCTTTCTTT
CASSLFNRGNTEAFF
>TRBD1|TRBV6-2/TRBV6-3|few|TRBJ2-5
TGTGCCAGCAGTTACCTCGAGACAGGGTTCGTCGAGACCCAGTACTTC
CASSYLETGFVETQYF
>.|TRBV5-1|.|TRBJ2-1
TGCGCCAGCAGCTCCAGATTAGGCTCGGGGGTGATTTACAATGAGCAGTTCTTC
CASSSRLGSGVIYNEQFF
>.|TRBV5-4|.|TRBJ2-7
TGTGCCAGCAGCTTGGCAGGGCACCACTACGAGCAGTACTTC
CASSLAGHHYEQYF